This T cell receptor (beta chain) was documented in a study of blood T cell repertoires in COVID-19. Study-level information: Researchers got acute and convalescent COVID-19 samples from the United States, Italy and Spain. PBMCs, B-cell-depleted T cells, or T cells were the source of the cDNA or gDNA that made up the material.

The CDR3 length is 16 residues. The V gene's germline CDR1 is SGHNT and CDR2 YYREEE (reference sequence). V gave up 3 bases and J gave up 0 bases, with 13 bases separating them. Study processing details: Reference gene primers were amplified, and this amplification served to estimate nucleated cell counts. Assay: immunoSEQ multiplex PCR; the TCRdb copy retains only in-frame clones and omits some. The V and J calls and clone size are taken from that table; D and trimming were inferred from the DNA. The top ten hold approximately 6.3% of the sample, which has around 100,000 clones, approximately 62% seen once.

The rearrangement joins TRBV5-4 to TRBJ2-1, with D tentatively TRBD2 (5 bases). The TCR comes from an older man with acute or convalescent COVID-19. The sequenced sample consisted of peripheral blood. The CDR3, as DNA: TGTGCCAGCAGCTCTCTGGCGGGTAGCTCCTACAATGAGCAGTTCTTC. This codes for CASSSLAGSSYNEQFF.